The 29 T cell receptor beta chains below all came from one sample that was sequenced in a study of PD-L1 blockade in urothelial cancer. The sample's time point: pretreatment peripheral blood. Sequencing used immunoSEQ multiplex PCR; TCRdb keeps in-frame clones, though not all of them. The sample has 38,000 or so clones; roughly 80% are singletons. Specimen: PBMCs, collected around atezolizumab (anti-PD-L1) treatment. These receptors all come from a man older than 75 with urothelial cancer.

CDR3 protein: CASSAAIDRGQETQYF. As DNA, the CDR3 is TGTGCCAGCAGCGCTGCAATAGACAGGGGTCAAGAGACCCAGTACTTC. The chain has TRBV9 and TRBJ2-5; TRBD1 aligns across 8 bases. The ends lost 3 bases at V and 2 bases at J; junction bases unmatched: 9. This CDR3 has 16 residues. Germline CDR1 and CDR2: SGDLS and YYNGEE.

V gene TRBV7-2 combines with J gene TRBJ2-1, with a weak D call TRBD1 (6 bases). Trimming left V 0 bases short and J 4 bases short, with 10 bases between. The length of the CDR3 is 15 residues. In germline, CDR1 is SGHTA, CDR2 FQGNSA. CDR3 in amino acids: CASSLAGQTYNEQFF. CDR3 bases: TGTGCCAGCAGCTTAGCGGGACAAACTTACAATGAGCAGTTCTTC.

The chain uses TRBV18 and TRBJ2-3; 8 bases are shared with TRBD2. The germline V gene encodes CDR1 KGHSH and CDR2 LQKENI. This CDR3 is built from 16 residues. With 3 bases clipped from V and 2 bases from J, the junction kept 7 bases outside the gene matches. The CDR3 reads CASSPFTSGNTDTQYF. The CDR3 DNA sequence: TGTGCCAGCTCACCCTTTACTAGCGGAAACACAGATACGCAGTATTTT.

The rearrangement uses TRBV9 and TRBJ2-1; 9 nucleotides align to TRBD1. The germline CDR1 and CDR2 sequences are SGDLS and YYNGEE. Trimming removed 4 bases from V and 4 bases from J; junction bases left unmatched: 6. CDR3 length: 15 amino acids. CDR3 coding DNA: TGTGCCAGCAGCCTGGGACAGGGAGAGTACAATGAGCAGTTCTTC. Residues: CASSLGQGEYNEQFF.

The rearrangement links TRBV2 to TRBJ2-5; maybe TRBD1 (6 bases). The CDR3 spans 15 residues. Trimming removed 6 bases from V and 1 base from J, with 15 bases in between. The germline gives CDR1 SNHLY, CDR2 FYNNEI. The CDR3 nucleotides read TGTGCCAGCAGCTCGACAGGAGTGGTCCAAGAGACCCAGTACTTC. Its protein product is CASSSTGVVQETQYF.

This sequence joins TRBV13 and TRBJ2-3; 13 nucleotides agree with TRBD2. The CDR3 runs to 17 residues. The J segment lost 4 bases and the V segment lost 5 bases, leaving 9 bases of the junction unmatched. The germline V gene has CDR1 PRHDT and CDR2 FYEKMQ (reference sequence). The CDR3 bases are TGTGCCAGCAGCCAAACTAGCGGGAGGGCCCGTGCAGATACGCAGTATTTT. Protein sequence: CASSQTSGRARADTQYF.

The chain has TRBV4-1 and TRBJ2-7, with 10 bases aligning to TRBD2. J gave up 4 bases and V 4 bases, and 10 bases lay outside the gene matches. Germline CDR1 reads MGHRA; CDR2 reads YSYEKL. This CDR3 comprises 16 residues. CDR3 sequence reads: CASSLLGGAGGYEQYF. CDR3 in DNA: TGCGCCAGCAGCCTTCTGGGAGGAGCGGGAGGGTACGAGCAGTACTTC.

The V and J genes are TRBV27 and TRBJ1-2; D is unclear. This CDR3 spans 10 amino acids. From germline, CDR1 is MNHEY and CDR2 SMNVEV (reference sequence). V was shortened by 5 bases and J by 6 bases, with 4 bases between the two germline ends. The chain's CDR3 is CASSHNGYTF. The CDR3 coding sequence is TGTGCCAGCAGTCACAATGGCTACACCTTC.

This chain connects TRBV7-6 to TRBJ2-7; a weak D match, TRBD2 (6 bases). In germline, CDR1 is SGHVS, CDR2 FNYEAQ. The CDR3 length is 14 residues. Deletions cut 5 bases from V and 6 bases from J, with 17 bases between. For the CDR3, the DNA is TGTGCCAGCAGCGAACGGGACTCCTACAGCGAGCAGTACTTC. Protein product: CASSERDSYSEQYF.

The V gene is TRBV4-1, the J gene TRBJ2-5, with 8 bases aligning to TRBD2. The CDR3 is 15 residues long. Germline V lookup: CDR1 MGHRA, CDR2 YSYEKL. V was clipped by 1 base and J by 4 bases; unmatched bases: 5. CDR3 in amino acids: CASSQVGGVGETQYF. The CDR3 coding sequence is TGCGCCAGCAGCCAAGTCGGGGGGGTCGGAGAGACCCAGTACTTC.

The V call is TRBV11-2, the J call TRBJ1-2, with 7 bases that match TRBD1. Trimming removed 4 bases from V and 6 bases from J; junction bases left unmatched: 11. CDR1 and CDR2 from the germline V gene are SGHAT and FQNNGV. The CDR3 is 15 residues long. The CDR3 sequence: CASSSIRQGKNGYTF. CDR3 sequence (DNA): TGTGCCAGCAGCTCCATCAGACAGGGAAAGAATGGCTACACCTTC.

The chain employs TRBV7-8 and TRBJ1-1; perhaps TRBD1 as D (5 bases). This CDR3 has 12 residues. The V gene lost 1 base and the J gene lost 10 bases, with 10 bases spanning the gap. CDR1 and CDR2 (germline): SGHVS, FQNEAQ. The CDR3 DNA follows: TGTGCCAGCAGCTTAGAGGGGCGGCGAGCTTTCTTT. Translating it yields CASSLEGRRAFF.

The genes are TRBV19 and TRBJ1-2; D not resolved. V lost 3 bases and J 6 bases, leaving 8 bases between the germline ends. Germline CDR1 and CDR2: LNHDA and SQIVND (reference sequence). This CDR3 is 12 amino acids long. CDR3 nucleotides: TGTGCCAGTAGTATGACGCGGGATGGCTACACCTTC. This sequence encodes CASSMTRDGYTF.

This clone was recorded once. The rearrangement uses TRBV25-1 and TRBJ1-1, with 8 nucleotides matching TRBD1. The CDR3 extends over 16 amino acids. Germline-derived CDR1 and CDR2 are MGHDK and SYGVNS. The V gene end was trimmed by 3 bases and the J gene end by 3 bases; junction bases not matched to a gene: 9. CDR3 DNA sequence: TGTGCCAGCAGTGACAAAAACAGGGGGAGATACACTGAAGCTTTCTTT. It encodes CASSDKNRGRYTEAFF.

This chain connects TRBV4-3 to TRBJ1-1; 7 bases are a match to TRBD1. V lost 1 base and J lost 1; bases outside the gene matches: 3. The germline V gene encodes CDR1 LGHNA and CDR2 YSLEER. CDR3 size: 15 residues. The CDR3 protein is CASSQVGQTNTEAFF. CDR3 DNA sequence: TGCGCCAGCAGCCAAGTGGGACAGACGAACACTGAAGCTTTCTTT.

V and J are TRBV5-4 and TRBJ1-2, with D possibly matching TRBD1 (5 bases). The CDR3 sequence is 15 residues long. V lost 0 bases, J lost 6 bases, and 15 bases lay in between. Germline CDR1 is SGHNT and CDR2 is YYREEE (reference sequence). The CDR3 DNA reads as TGTGCCAGCAGCTTGGCAGGGATGTACGGCGATGGCTACACCTTC. It is translated as CASSLAGMYGDGYTF.

The CDR3, as DNA: TGTGCACGGACCTCCGGGACTAGCGGCACAGATACGCAGTATTTT. Residues: CARTSGTSGTDTQYF. The chain uses TRBV30 and TRBJ2-3; 10 bases map to TRBD2. This CDR3 spans 15 amino acids. Germline V lookup: CDR1 GTSNPN, CDR2 SVGIG (reference sequence).

This clone has more than one count but fewer than ten. Other DNA sequences within the sample encode an identical CDR3. The chain is built from TRBV5-6 and TRBJ2-7; 9 bases align to TRBD2. Germline V CDR1 and CDR2: SGHDT, YYEEEE. The V and J ends lost 4 bases and 2 bases, in that order; junction bases with no gene match: 7. CDR3 length: 15 amino acids. In DNA, the CDR3 is TGTGCCAGCAGCGCCGGACTAGCGCGAACCTACGAGCAGTACTTC. Translation gives CASSAGLARTYEQYF. The variable domain in full, with the rest retrieved from reference TRBV5-6 and TRBJ2-7, is DAGVTQSPTHLIKTRGQQVTLRCSPKSGHDTVSWYQQALGQGPQFIFQYYEEEERQRGNFPDRFSGHQFPNYSSELNVNALLLGDSALYLCASSAGLARTYEQYFGPGTRLTVT.

Only one count was recorded for this clone. This rearrangement joins TRBV11-3 to TRBJ2-1; 8 nucleotides agree with TRBD2. Trimming took 2 bases from V and 5 from J; bases not matched to a gene: 5. Germline loops: CDR1 SGHNT, CDR2 YENEEA. CDR3 length: 15 amino acids. The CDR3 DNA reads as TGTGCCAGCAGCTTAAGCGGGAGTTACCACAATGAGCAGTTCTTC. Its translation: CASSLSGSYHNEQFF.

This rearrangement joins TRBV5-1 to TRBJ2-7, with 9 nucleotides matching TRBD2. Germline loops: CDR1 SGHRS, CDR2 YFSETQ. The junction had 5 bases not matched to a gene; V was cut back by 3 bases and J by 4 bases. CDR3 size: 14 residues. The CDR3 here is CASSWGTSPYEQYF. CDR3 DNA sequence: TGCGCCAGCAGCTGGGGGACTAGCCCATACGAGCAGTACTTC.

CDR3 amino acids: CASSQTGGRVQETQYF. The CDR3 nucleotides read TGTGCCAGCAGCCAGACAGGGGGTAGGGTCCAAGAGACCCAGTACTTC. The chain has TRBV27 and TRBJ2-5; TRBD1 matches 9 bases. After removal of 6 bases from V and 1 base from J, the junction contained 9 bases not matched to a gene. This CDR3 region has 16 residues. Germline V gene data show CDR1 as MNHEY and CDR2 as SMNVEV (reference sequence).

The rearrangement joins TRBV27 to TRBJ1-1; 7 nucleotides match TRBD1. The CDR3 loop spans 15 amino acids. With V trimmed by 2 bases and J by 2 bases, 5 bases remained unmatched. Germline values: CDR1 MNHEY, CDR2 SMNVEV (reference sequence). The CDR3 coding sequence is TGTGCCAGCAGTTTACGACAGGGCCTAAACACTGAAGCTTTCTTT. Translating gives CASSLRQGLNTEAFF.

V is TRBV10-3 and J is TRBJ2-5; D is undetermined. Trimming cost V 3 bases and J 2 bases, with 10 bases left between them. The CDR3 sequence is 14 residues long. The germline CDR1 and CDR2 sequences are ENHRY and SYGVKD. CDR3 sequence reads: CAISDSDRQETQYF. The DNA of the CDR3 is TGTGCCATCAGTGACTCCGATCGGCAAGAGACCCAGTACTTC.

This chain connects TRBV6-5 to TRBJ2-6; the D gene is possibly TRBD2 (6 bases). Germline CDR1 and CDR2: MNHEY and SVGAGI. The CDR3 is 16 residues long. Trimming cost V 3 bases and J 1 base, with 10 bases left between them. Written as DNA, the CDR3 is TGTGCCAGCAGTTATGACGGGGGTTCTGGGGCCAACGTCCTGACTTTC. Translating it yields CASSYDGGSGANVLTF.

The CDR3 region is CASREAGGPSDTQYF. As DNA, the CDR3 is TGCGCCAGCAGAGAAGCGGGAGGGCCCTCGGATACGCAGTATTTT. The chain carries TRBV5-1 and TRBJ2-3; 10 bases fit TRBD2. The V and J ends lost 5 bases and 6 bases, in that order; junction bases with no gene match: 9. The CDR3 length is 15 residues. Per germline, CDR1 SGHRS and CDR2 YFSETQ.

The table lists this clone with a count of one. This sequence joins TRBV5-6 and TRBJ2-4; D ambiguous. CDR1 and CDR2 (germline): SGHDT, YYEEEE. CDR3 length equals 18 residues. Trimming pared 1 base from V and 0 bases from J, leaving 17 bases between. The CDR3 DNA sequence: TGTGCCAGCAGCTTGTATTCGATGTATAGAATAGCCAAAAACATTCAGTACTTC. Encoded protein: CASSLYSMYRIAKNIQYF.

The chain carries TRBV21-1 and TRBJ2-7; TRBD2, the table's D call, lacks a check against the DNA. TRBV21-1 has pseudogene status. The CDR3 totals 19 residues. CDR3 in DNA: TGTGCCAGCAGCAGCCAGGGGCCGGGGACTAGCGGGGAGGCTTACGAGCAGTACTTC. The encoded protein is CASSSQGPGTSGEAYEQYF.

This clone was detected once. The gene calls are TRBV30 and TRBJ1-2; 10 bases agree with TRBD1. V was pared by 8 bases and J by 8 bases, with 14 bases of the junction left unmatched. Germline CDR1 and CDR2: GTSNPN and SVGIG (reference sequence). There are 14 residues in the CDR3. The CDR3 loop reads CAGKSGTGASGYTF. The CDR3, as DNA: TGTGCCGGCAAATCCGGGACAGGGGCGTCCGGCTACACCTTC. Supplemented by reference TRBV30 and TRBJ1-2, the full variable domain reads SQTIHQWPATLVQPVGSPLSLECTVEGTSNPNLYWYRQAAGRGLQLLFYSVGIGQISSEVPQNLSASRPQDRQFILSSKKLLLSDSGFYLCAGKSGTGASGYTFGSGTRLTVV.

V and J are TRBV5-1 and TRBJ2-5, with TRBD1 as a possible D gene (6 bases). The CDR3 is made up of 15 amino acids. Germline V lookup: CDR1 SGHRS, CDR2 YFSETQ. The V end lost 1 base, the J end lost 1 base, and 11 bases lay between the germline ends. The CDR3 DNA is TGCGCCAGCAGCTTGTCGGGACACCTCCAAGAGACCCAGTACTTC. Residues: CASSLSGHLQETQYF.